Presented here are 22 T cell receptor beta chains from one specimen sequenced in a study of patients and donors after allogeneic stem cell transplantation. MiXCR, run by TCRdb on the RT-PCR reads, gives a single entry per CDR3 protein. The sample yields about 960,000 distinct CDR3 sequences, about a sixth seen once. Sequencing was done on a sample of blood, either unsorted or a sorted T cell fraction (not recorded which). The receptor source for this set is a human donor who was either an allogeneic HSCT recipient or a stem cell or donor lymphocyte infusion donor (not recorded which). It is not recorded whose cells these are; they may come from a transplant donor.

In this sample, this clonotype turned up a few times. The chain recombines TRBV2 with TRBJ2-7, with D unclear. V shed 6 bases and J shed 2 bases, with 11 bases lying between them. CDR3 length: 13 residues. The germline CDR1 and CDR2 sequences are SNHLY and FYNNEI. Written as DNA, the CDR3 is TGTGCCAGCAGATCAGTGACCCCCTACGAGCAGTACTTC. Encoded protein: CASRSVTPYEQYF. The full variable domain, with the rest looked up from reference TRBV2 and TRBJ2-7, is EPEVTQTPSHQVTQMGQEVILRCVPISNHLYFYWYRQILGQKVEFLVSFYNNEISEKSEIFDDQFSVERPDGSNFTLKIRSTKLEDSAMYFCASRSVTPYEQYFGPGTRLTVT.

The chain uses TRBV4-3 and TRBJ2-7; D gene unclear. CDR1 and CDR2 (germline): LGHNA, YSLEER. V was shortened by 0 bases and J by 3 bases, with 9 bases between the two germline ends. This CDR3 has 14 amino acids. The CDR3 here is CASSQEAANYEQYF. DNA for the CDR3: TGCGCCAGCAGCCAAGAGGCAGCGAACTACGAGCAGTACTTC.

The chain has TRBV3-1 and TRBJ2-3, with TRBD2 matching over 9 bases. Germline V gene lookup returns CDR1 LGHDT and CDR2 YNNKEL (reference sequence). With V trimmed by 2 bases and J by 0 bases, 6 bases remained unmatched. This CDR3 region has 17 residues. CDR3 bases: TGTGCCAGCAGCCAAAAAGGACTAGCGCATAGCACAGATACGCAGTATTTT. It is translated as CASSQKGLAHSTDTQYF.

The J gene is TRBJ2-1, the V gene TRBV6-1, with D tentatively TRBD2 (6 bases). V gave up 7 bases and J gave up 6 bases, with 16 bases separating them. In germline, CDR1 is MNHNS, CDR2 SASEGT. This CDR3 is 14 amino acids long. The CDR3 sequence is CASTRRDDVNEQFF. DNA of the CDR3: TGTGCCAGCACCAGGAGGGACGATGTCAATGAGCAGTTCTTC.

In this sample, this clonotype turned up a few times. The V gene is TRBV4-1, the J gene TRBJ1-1; D is ambiguous. V was trimmed by 6 bases and J by 1 base, leaving 15 bases between them. Germline V gene data show CDR1 as MGHRA and CDR2 as YSYEKL. The CDR3 has 15 residues. The CDR3 DNA is TGCGCCAGCAGACTGAACCCTGCGGGGAACACTGAAGCTTTCTTT. Amino acids: CASRLNPAGNTEAFF.

This clonotype was counted only a few times. V is TRBV5-1 and J is TRBJ2-7; the D is unclear. Germline CDR1 and CDR2: SGHRS and YFSETQ. The germline V and J ends were trimmed by 4 bases and 3 bases, with 8 bases remaining between them. This CDR3 comprises 12 residues. CDR3 amino acids: CASSKELYEQYF. For the CDR3, the DNA is TGCGCCAGCAGCAAAGAGCTCTACGAGCAGTACTTC.

This clonotype showed up just a few times. V usage is TRBV7-6 and J usage is TRBJ2-1; 7 bases align to TRBD2. The V and J ends lost 5 bases and 1 base, in that order; junction bases with no gene match: 8. Germline lookup yields CDR1 SGHVS and CDR2 FNYEAQ. This CDR3 has 16 residues. The CDR3 nucleotides read TGTGCCAGCAGCAACCCCCTAGCGGATTCCTACAATGAGCAGTTCTTC. Translation gives CASSNPLADSYNEQFF.

Only a few counts were recorded for this clonotype. The chain links TRBV24-1 to TRBJ2-7; D may be TRBD1 or TRBD2 (5 bases each). The CDR3 is 12 amino acids. CDR1 and CDR2 from the germline V gene are KGHDR and SFDVKD. V was pared by 9 bases and J by 1 base, with 9 bases between. The CDR3 reads CATQGPSYEQYF. The CDR3 coding sequence is TGTGCCACCCAGGGACCGTCCTACGAGCAGTACTTC.

A few counts support this clonotype. The chain recombines TRBV12-3 or TRBV12-4 with TRBJ1-2; possibly TRBD1 for D (5 bases). The CDR3 loop spans 15 amino acids. With 7 bases removed from V and 0 bases from J, the gap between germline ends came to 15 bases. The CDR3 coding sequence is TGTGCCAGCACCTCCCCAGGGTGGACTAACTATGGCTACACCTTC. This encodes CASTSPGWTNYGYTF.

The chain carries TRBV20-1 and TRBJ1-2; D gene unclear. CDR3 length: 12 residues. V gave up 0 bases and J gave up 2 bases, with 4 bases separating them. Germline CDR1 reads DFQATT; CDR2 reads SNEGSKA (reference sequence). The CDR3 is CSAREINYGYTF. CDR3 nucleotides: TGCAGTGCTAGAGAGATAAACTATGGCTACACCTTC.

This clonotype was counted a few times. The chain carries TRBV29-1 and TRBJ2-1, with 13 bases that match TRBD2. This CDR3 contains 15 residues. Germline values: CDR1 SQVTM, CDR2 ANQGSEA. The V gene end was trimmed by 4 bases and the J gene end by 8 bases; junction bases not matched to a gene: 8. CDR3 sequence (DNA): TGCAGCGTTGCCCCGGGACTAGCGGGGTGGTATGAGCAGTTCTTC. Translation gives CSVAPGLAGWYEQFF.

This clonotype came up a few times. The chain combines TRBV19 with TRBJ2-1, with TRBD2 matching 13 bases. The CDR3 totals 16 residues. V shed 5 bases and J 10 bases; nucleotides not matched to a gene: 11. Germline assignment: CDR1 LNHDA and CDR2 SQIVND (reference sequence). The CDR3, as DNA: TGTGCCAGTAGTGATACTAGCGGGAGGGCCATATCCGAGCAGTTCTTC. Protein product: CASSDTSGRAISEQFF.

The chain recombines TRBV5-1 with TRBJ1-1; the D gene is possibly TRBD1 (5 bases). This CDR3 region has 17 residues. The V end lost 0 bases, the J end lost 0 bases, and 15 bases lay between the germline ends. The V gene's germline CDR1 is SGHRS and CDR2 YFSETQ. This chain's CDR3 is CASSLEVRQGLNTEAFF. CDR3 DNA: TGCGCCAGCAGCTTGGAAGTTAGGCAGGGACTGAACACTGAAGCTTTCTTT.

This clonotype has at least ten counts. The chain combines TRBV4-3 with TRBJ2-2; D is unclear. V was clipped by 4 bases and J by 3 bases, with 6 bases between them. CDR1 and CDR2 (germline): LGHNA, YSLEER. The length of the CDR3 is 13 residues. The CDR3 coding sequence is TGCGCCAGCAGCCCACAGTACACCGGGGAGCTGTTTTTT. Translated: CASSPQYTGELFF.

This clonotype came up a few times. The V call is TRBV12-5, the J call TRBJ1-2, with 7 positions matching TRBD1. Germline V gene data show CDR1 as LGHNT and CDR2 as FRNRAP. The CDR3 is 19 residues long. Trimming removed 2 bases from V and 4 bases from J; junction bases left unmatched: 19. The CDR3 reads CASGLIINPTGIVGYGYTF. The CDR3 DNA follows: TGTGCTAGTGGTTTGATTATCAATCCGACAGGGATAGTGGGCTATGGCTACACCTTC.

This clonotype was picked up a small number of times. The chain is built from TRBV12-3 or TRBV12-4 and TRBJ1-2; 10 nucleotides align to TRBD1. J was trimmed by 8 bases and V by 8 bases; bases with no gene match: 8. The CDR3 loop spans 13 amino acids. CDR3 DNA sequence: TGTGCCAGCGCTAGGGGACAGGGGCAGGGCTACACCTTC. This encodes CASARGQGQGYTF.

This clonotype occurred a few times. The chain carries TRBV7-2 and TRBJ2-7; D possibly corresponds to TRBD1 (6 bases). Deletions cut 2 bases from V and 3 bases from J, with 14 bases between. Germline V gene data show CDR1 as SGHTA and CDR2 as FQGNSA. The CDR3 is 15 amino acids. The chain's CDR3 is CASSLSGTILYEQYF. The CDR3 DNA reads as TGTGCCAGCAGCTTATCCGGGACAATCCTCTACGAGCAGTACTTC. The full variable domain, in which reference TRBV7-2 and TRBJ2-7 provide the parts outside the CDR3, is GAGVSQSPSNKVTEKGKDVELRCDPISGHTALYWYRQSLGQGLEFLIYFQGNSAPDKSGLPSDRFSAERTGGSVSTLTIQRTQQEDSAVYLCASSLSGTILYEQYFGPGTRLTVT.

This chain joins TRBV6-1 and TRBJ2-7; TRBD1 matches at 7 bases. The ends lost 6 bases at V and 2 bases at J; junction bases unmatched: 10. CDR1 is MNHNS and CDR2 is SASEGT in the germline V gene. The CDR3 is made up of 15 amino acids. CDR3 sequence (DNA): TGTGCCAGCAGACCCGGGACAGCCGATACCTACGAGCAGTACTTC. Amino acids: CASRPGTADTYEQYF.

This clonotype was seen a few times. This chain links TRBV20-1 with TRBJ2-7, with a possible D match to TRBD2 (6 bases). Trimming shortened V by 5 bases and J by 0 bases, and 17 bases separated the two germline ends. The CDR3 extends over 15 amino acids. The germline gives CDR1 DFQATT, CDR2 SNEGSKA (reference sequence). The CDR3 spells CSASGRDSFSYEQYF. The CDR3 coding sequence is TGCAGTGCTTCGGGGCGGGACTCCTTCTCCTACGAGCAGTACTTC.

The table lists this clonotype with a few counts. V is TRBV29-1 and J is TRBJ2-3, with 9 bases lining up with TRBD1. This CDR3 spans 14 amino acids. Germline trimming cut 4 bases from V and 7 bases from J; bases unmatched to any gene: 9. CDR1 is SQVTM, CDR2 ANQGSEA, per germline. CDR3 nucleotide sequence: TGCAGCGTTGGCACCGGGACAGGGACATATACGCAGTATTTT. This sequence encodes CSVGTGTGTYTQYF.

The table lists this clonotype with a few counts. The chain carries TRBV3-1 and TRBJ2-1; no reliable D call. The germline CDR1 and CDR2 sequences are LGHDT and YNNKEL (reference sequence). This CDR3 spans 14 amino acids. Deletions cut 2 bases from V and 7 bases from J, with 12 bases between. CDR3 nucleotides: TGTGCCAGCAGCCAACTGAGCGATGGGAATGAGCAGTTCTTC. Encoded protein: CASSQLSDGNEQFF.

J is TRBJ1-1 and V is TRBV18; D is ambiguous. V was cut by 3 bases and J by 3 bases, with 17 bases left in between. The V gene's germline CDR1 is KGHSH and CDR2 LQKENI. The CDR3 is 16 amino acids. The CDR3 region is CASSPAWAPEDTEAFF. The CDR3 DNA is TGTGCCAGCTCACCCGCGTGGGCCCCGGAGGACACTGAAGCTTTCTTT.